Each of the 10 T cell receptor beta chains below was sequenced from the same sample in a study of identical twins. TCRdb passed the 5' RACE reads through MiXCR, listing each CDR3 protein once. Here the sample spans approximately 890,000 distinct CDR3 sequences, 10% to 15% being singletons. These same data were also listed under a study on yellow fever vaccine responses in identical twins.

The sample comprised PBMCs. The receptor set was obtained from a woman aged 18-29 years in good health.

This clonotype has only a few counts. V usage is TRBV20-1 and J usage is TRBJ2-2; possibly TRBD2 for D (6 bases). The CDR3 is 12 amino acids. Between the trimmed V and J ends, which lost 1 base and 9 bases, there was a span of 9 bases. Germline CDR1 DFQATT, CDR2 SNEGSKA (reference sequence). The CDR3 DNA follows: TGCAGTGCTAGAGCGGGAGCTCGGGAGCTGTTTTTT. Protein product: CSARAGARELFF.

The chain combines TRBV5-1 with TRBJ2-7; possible D gene TRBD1, 6 bases. The CDR3 is 14 amino acids. Germline values: CDR1 SGHRS, CDR2 YFSETQ. Trimming took 4 bases from V and 2 from J, leaving 13 bases between them. The CDR3 nucleotides read TGCGCCAGCAGCCGAGGGGGATTTCCCTACGAGCAGTACTTC. This sequence encodes CASSRGGFPYEQYF.

This chain links TRBV5-1 with TRBJ2-7, with 8 bases fitting TRBD1. The CDR3 length is 15 residues. Germline V gives CDR1 SGHRS, CDR2 YFSETQ. Trimming removed 3 bases from V and 2 bases from J; junction bases left unmatched: 7. CDR3 amino acids: CASSSGPTGAYEQYV. CDR3 nucleotides: TGCGCCAGCAGCTCCGGCCCGACAGGGGCCTACGAGCAGTACGTC.

This clonotype was observed a handful of times. The V and J genes are TRBV24-1 and TRBJ2-3; 11 bases map to TRBD2. Germline-derived CDR1 and CDR2 are KGHDR and SFDVKD. This CDR3 comprises 15 residues. The junction had 4 bases not matched to a gene; V was cut back by 4 bases and J by 5 bases. CDR3 region: CATSDNGLAGDTQYF. The CDR3 DNA reads as TGTGCCACCAGTGACAACGGACTAGCGGGAGATACGCAGTATTTT.

The V call is TRBV6-2 or TRBV6-3, the J call TRBJ2-3; 11 nucleotides match TRBD2. V shed 4 bases and J 2 bases; nucleotides not matched to a gene: 5. The CDR3 contains 16 residues. Per the germline V gene, CDR1 is MNHEY and CDR2 is SVGEGT. CDR3 sequence: CASSLAGGLNTDTQYF. Here the CDR3 DNA reads TGTGCCAGCAGTTTAGCGGGGGGGCTTAACACAGATACGCAGTATTTT.

This clonotype turned up a few times. The genes are TRBV20-1 and TRBJ1-4; D remains ambiguous. This CDR3 is built from 14 residues. V was trimmed by 2 bases and J by 8 bases, leaving 15 bases between them. CDR1 and CDR2 (germline): DFQATT, SNEGSKA (reference sequence). CDR3 loop: CSARQDDKKEKLFF. CDR3 DNA sequence: TGCAGTGCTAGACAGGATGACAAAAAAGAAAAACTGTTTTTT.

This clonotype was found many times. The chain employs TRBV4-1 and TRBJ2-2; D remains unclear. V lost 0 bases, J lost 0 bases, and 5 bases lay in between. Germline loops: CDR1 MGHRA, CDR2 YSYEKL. The CDR3 totals 15 residues. The CDR3 DNA sequence: TGCGCCAGCAGCCAAGATCCCGCGAACACCGGGGAGCTGTTTTTT. Encoded protein: CASSQDPANTGELFF.

This clonotype was seen a few times. The chain joins TRBV5-1 to TRBJ2-3, with a weak D call TRBD1 (5 bases). The V and J ends lost 3 bases and 5 bases respectively, with 10 bases between them. Per germline, CDR1 SGHRS and CDR2 YFSETQ. This CDR3 spans 13 amino acids. CDR3 nucleotide sequence: TGCGCCAGCAGCTGGCCGCAGGGAGATACGCAGTATTTT. Protein: CASSWPQGDTQYF.

This clonotype appeared a few times. The rearrangement joins TRBV18 to TRBJ1-1; the match to TRBD1 covers 9 bases. The trim removed 3 bases at V and 6 bases at J, leaving 11 bases unmatched. Germline values: CDR1 KGHSH, CDR2 LQKENI. CDR3 length: 16 residues. CDR3 DNA: TGTGCCAGCTCACCCCCGGCGCAACAGGGGGCGGCTGAAGCTTTCTTT. It yields the protein CASSPPAQQGAAEAFF.

The rearrangement uses TRBV5-5 and TRBJ2-1, with 7 bases matching TRBD1. Germline lookup yields CDR1 SGHKS and CDR2 YYEKEE (reference sequence). This CDR3 is 14 amino acids long. V shed 7 bases, J shed 7 bases, and the junction held 11 bases outside the gene matches. CDR3 loop: CASGGGQVPNEQFF. CDR3 in DNA: TGTGCCAGCGGAGGAGGACAGGTACCTAATGAGCAGTTCTTC. Looking up the rest from reference TRBV5-5 and TRBJ2-1 gives the full variable domain: DAGVTQSPTHLIKTRGQQVTLRCSPISGHKSVSWYQQVLGQGPQFIFQYYEKEERGRGNFPDRFSARQFPNYSSELNVNALLLGDSALYLCASGGGQVPNEQFFGPGTRLTVL.